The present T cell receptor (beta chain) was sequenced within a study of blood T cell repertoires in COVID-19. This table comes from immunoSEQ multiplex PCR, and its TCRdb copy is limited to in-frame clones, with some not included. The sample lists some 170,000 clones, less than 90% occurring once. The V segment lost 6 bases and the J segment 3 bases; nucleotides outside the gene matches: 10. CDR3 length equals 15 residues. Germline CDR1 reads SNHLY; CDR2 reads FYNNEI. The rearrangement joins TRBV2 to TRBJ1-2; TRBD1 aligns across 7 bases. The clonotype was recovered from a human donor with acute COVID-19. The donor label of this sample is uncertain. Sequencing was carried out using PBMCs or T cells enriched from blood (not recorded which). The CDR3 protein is CASSLQGISYYGYTF. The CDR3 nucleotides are TGTGCCAGCAGCCTACAGGGGATTAGCTACTATGGCTACACCTTC.